Here is one T cell receptor (beta chain) with its context. Unmatched junction bases numbered 5, after V lost 6 bases and J lost 2 bases. This CDR3 region has 15 residues. In germline, CDR1 is MNHEY, CDR2 SVGAGI. This sample stems from a study of PD-L1 blockade in urothelial cancer. Across the whole study: At 3 weeks (second dose) and 6 weeks after starting treatment, blood was analyzed.

Synthetic TCR analog templates were spiked into each PCR. Clones were sequenced by immunoSEQ multiplex PCR, and TCRdb holds only the in-frame ones, with some missing. This table has tens of thousands of clones, nearly 90% appearing once. Locally advanced or metastatic urothelial carcinoma was present in patients. The clonotype originates from a man aged 60-69 years with urothelial cancer. The gene calls are TRBV6-5 and TRBJ2-3; 10 bases map to TRBD1. Source: PBMCs, taken around atezolizumab (anti-PD-L1) treatment. The CDR3 here is CASRMTGGNTDTQYF. Here the CDR3 DNA reads TGTGCCAGCAGAATGACAGGGGGCAACACAGATACGCAGTATTTT.